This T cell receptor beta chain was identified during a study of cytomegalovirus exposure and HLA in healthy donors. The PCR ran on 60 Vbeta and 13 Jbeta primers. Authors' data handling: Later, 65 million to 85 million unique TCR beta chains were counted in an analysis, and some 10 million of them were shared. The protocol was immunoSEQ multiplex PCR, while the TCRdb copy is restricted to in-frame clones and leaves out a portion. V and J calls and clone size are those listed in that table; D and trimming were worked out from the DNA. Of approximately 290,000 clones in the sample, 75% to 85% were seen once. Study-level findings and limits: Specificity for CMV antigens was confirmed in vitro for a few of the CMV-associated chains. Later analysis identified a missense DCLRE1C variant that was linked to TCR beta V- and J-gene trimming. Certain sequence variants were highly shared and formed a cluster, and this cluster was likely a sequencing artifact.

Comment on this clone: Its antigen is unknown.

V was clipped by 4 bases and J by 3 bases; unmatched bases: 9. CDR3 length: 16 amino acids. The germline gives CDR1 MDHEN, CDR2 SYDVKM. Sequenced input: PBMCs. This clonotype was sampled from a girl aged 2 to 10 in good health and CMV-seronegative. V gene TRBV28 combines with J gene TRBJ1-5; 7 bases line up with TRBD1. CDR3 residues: CASSSKQGTFNQPQHF. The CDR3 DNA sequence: TGTGCCAGCAGTTCCAAACAGGGGACCTTCAATCAGCCCCAGCATTTT.